This T cell receptor (beta chain) was found in a study of shared T cell receptors in the human thymus. The CDR3 is 15 amino acids. Unmatched junction bases numbered 4, after V lost 3 bases and J lost 4 bases. Germline-derived CDR1 and CDR2 are LNHNV and YYDKDF (reference sequence). Assay used: immunoSEQ multiplex PCR; TCRdb lists only in-frame clones, some missing. The sample lists approximately 580,000 clones, around 78% seen once, with about 0.012% in the top ten. These same records also appear under a second study, on human thymus T cells.

The chain is built from TRBV15 and TRBJ2-4; TRBD1 matches at 9 bases. This TCR came from a boy younger than two with a congenital heart defect. Sample: thymocytes. The CDR3 coding sequence is TGTGCCACCAGCAGCCCGGGACAGGGTAAAAACATTCAGTACTTC. This gives the protein CATSSPGQGKNIQYF.